The 16 T cell receptor beta chains reported below all come from one sample, sequenced in a study of shared clonotypes between healthy human individuals. Repertoires were generated with immunoSEQ multiplex PCR, while TCRdb's copy carries only in-frame clones and drops some. The sample yields 2 million to 2.5 million clones, nearly 97% seen once. Sequences were obtained from naive CD4+ T cells sorted from blood. As to subset: CD45RA+ positively selected. Receptors originate from a man aged 18 to 29 in good health.

The chain combines TRBV6-5 with TRBJ2-7; D is possibly TRBD1 or TRBD2 (5 bases each). The CDR3 totals 14 residues. CDR1 is MNHEY, CDR2 SVGAGI, per germline. Trimming shortened V by 6 bases and J by 4 bases, and 16 bases separated the two germline ends. CDR3: CASRLYTGPYEQYF. The CDR3 DNA sequence: TGTGCCAGCAGACTATATACGGGACCTTACGAGCAGTACTTC.

This rearrangement joins TRBV1 to TRBJ2-5; the tabulated D call, TRBD2, remains unverified against the DNA. TRBV1 is a documented pseudogene. The CDR3 is 19 amino acids. The CDR3: CTSSQGATHLLAAQETQYF. CDR3 in DNA: TGCACCAGCAGCCAAGGCGCAACACATTTACTAGCGGCACAAGAGACCCAGTACTTC.

This chain uses TRBV11-2 with TRBJ1-4; a possible D gene is TRBD1 (5 bases). Trimming took off 5 bases at V and 7 bases at J, with 14 bases between the two ends. The CDR3 contains 14 residues. Germline V gene sequence: CDR1 SGHAT, CDR2 FQNNGV. CDR3 amino acids: CASSTGTRREKLFF. DNA of the CDR3: TGTGCCAGCAGCACCGGGACCCGTCGTGAAAAACTGTTTTTT.

V and J are TRBV5-1 and TRBJ2-1; D is unresolved. V was cut by 0 bases and J by 0 bases, with 16 bases left in between. This CDR3 is built from 18 residues. Per germline, CDR1 SGHRS and CDR2 YFSETQ. The DNA of the CDR3 is TGCGCCAGCAGCTTGGCCGTTTTTTCGGGCAACTCCTACAATGAGCAGTTCTTC. This sequence encodes CASSLAVFSGNSYNEQFF.

This chain links TRBV20-1 with TRBJ2-1; tentatively, D is TRBD2 (5 bases). Germline-derived CDR1 and CDR2 are DFQATT and SNEGSKA (reference sequence). V was pared by 6 bases and J by 8 bases, with 8 bases between. This CDR3 region has 10 residues. The CDR3 sequence is CSAQADEQFF. The CDR3 coding sequence is TGCAGTGCCCAAGCGGATGAGCAGTTCTTC.

The genes are TRBV27 and TRBJ1-2; perhaps TRBD1 as D (5 bases). The CDR3 is 17 residues long. Trimming removed 0 bases at V and 3 bases at J, with 17 bases between. The germline V gene encodes CDR1 MNHEY and CDR2 SMNVEV (reference sequence). The CDR3, as DNA: TGTGCCAGCAGTTTATCGCTTAACGGGGCAATATACTATGGCTACACCTTC. This codes for CASSLSLNGAIYYGYTF.

This chain links TRBV6-7 with TRBJ2-1; 8 bases align to TRBD2. TRBV6-7 is labeled an ORF, and its function is uncertain. The CDR3 runs to 17 residues. V shed 4 bases and J 10 bases; nucleotides not matched to a gene: 18. CDR3 protein: CASSSGEAGEFSREQFF. DNA of the CDR3: TGTGCCAGCAGTTCGGGGGAAGCGGGAGAATTCAGCAGAGAGCAGTTCTTC.

V and J are TRBV7-9 and TRBJ2-2; D is uncertain. The CDR3 runs to 15 residues. Germline CDR1 SEHNR, CDR2 FQNEAQ (reference sequence). V lost 1 base to trimming and J lost 2 bases, with 8 bases between them. CDR3 protein: CASSLVIQNTGELFF. The CDR3 DNA reads TGTGCCAGCAGCTTAGTCATACAAAACACCGGGGAGCTGTTTTTT.

The rearrangement links TRBV30 to TRBJ1-2, with unresolved D. Germline CDR1 and CDR2: GTSNPN and SVGIG (reference sequence). Deletions cut 1 base from V and 0 bases from J, with 12 bases between. This CDR3 comprises 15 residues. The DNA of the CDR3 is TGTGCCTGGAGTGGAGGGTCTGCTACTAACTATGGCTACACCTTC. This sequence encodes CAWSGGSATNYGYTF.

This sequence joins TRBV18 and TRBJ2-7; no definite D call. The CDR3 is made up of 13 amino acids. V lost 3 bases, J lost 2 bases, and 8 bases lay in between. Per the germline V gene, CDR1 is KGHSH and CDR2 is LQKENI. CDR3 in amino acids: CASSPLSAYEQYF. As DNA, the CDR3 is TGTGCCAGCTCACCCCTCAGCGCCTACGAGCAGTACTTC.

This chain uses TRBV18 with TRBJ1-5; maybe TRBD1 (5 bases). CDR1 is KGHSH and CDR2 is LQKENI in the germline V gene. The CDR3 consists of 13 residues. V lost 3 bases and J lost 14, with 17 bases in between. Here the CDR3 reads CASSPVRGEGEHF. The CDR3, as DNA: TGTGCCAGCTCACCCGTCCGGGGGGAGGGAGAGCATTTT.

Only one count was recorded for this clone. The gene calls are TRBV28 and TRBJ2-7; maybe TRBD1 (5 bases). V lost 0 bases, J lost 4 bases, and 10 bases lay in between. Germline assignment: CDR1 MDHEN and CDR2 SYDVKM. CDR3 size: 14 residues. The CDR3 sequence is CASSLWGREYEQYF. The CDR3 DNA follows: TGTGCCAGCAGTTTATGGGGCAGGGAATACGAGCAGTACTTC. Supplemented by reference TRBV28 and TRBJ2-7, the full variable domain reads DVKVTQSSRYLVKRTGEKVFLECVQDMDHENMFWYRQDPGLGLRLIYFSYDVKMKEKGDIPEGYSVSREKKERFSLILESASTNQTSMYLCASSLWGREYEQYFGPGTRLTVT.

The V and J genes are TRBV7-2 and TRBJ2-7, with 10 nucleotides matching TRBD2. The V gene end was trimmed by 1 base and the J gene end by 0 bases; junction bases not matched to a gene: 3. CDR1 is SGHTA and CDR2 is FQGNSA in the germline V gene. The CDR3 covers 16 residues. The CDR3 region is CASSLGPSGSSYEQYF. The CDR3 coding sequence is TGTGCCAGCAGCTTAGGTCCTAGCGGGAGCTCCTACGAGCAGTACTTC.

This chain links TRBV15 with TRBJ1-1, with a possible D match to TRBD1 (5 bases). Between the trimmed V and J ends, which lost 0 bases and 4 bases, there was a span of 6 bases. CDR1 is LNHNV, CDR2 YYDKDF, per germline (reference sequence). The CDR3 has 13 amino acids. CDR3 DNA: TGTGCCACCAGCAGAGATGGGGGCACTGAAGCTTTCTTT. Amino acid sequence: CATSRDGGTEAFF. Variable domain in full (rest from reference TRBV15 and TRBJ1-1): DAMVIQNPRYQVTQFGKPVTLSCSQTLNHNVMYWYQQKSSQAPKLLFHYYDKDFNNEADTPDNFQSRRPNTSFCFLDIRSPGLGDTAMYLCATSRDGGTEAFFGQGTRLTVV.

The chain uses TRBV10-3 and TRBJ1-5; D may be TRBD1 (6 bases). CDR1 ENHRY and CDR2 SYGVKD come from the germline V gene. This CDR3 region has 13 residues. The germline V and J ends were trimmed by 7 bases and 7 bases, with 14 bases remaining between them. The CDR3 nucleotides are TGTGCCATCACCGGGGGGCTAAGGCAGCCCCAGCATTTT. It translates to CAITGGLRQPQHF.

The chain is built from TRBV30 and TRBJ1-5; TRBD1 matches at 8 bases. V was pared by 4 bases and J by 3 bases, with 5 bases of the junction left unmatched. The CDR3 totals 14 residues. Germline lookup yields CDR1 GTSNPN and CDR2 SVGIG (reference sequence). CDR3 nucleotide sequence: TGTGCCTGGAAAACAGGGGGGGCCAATCAGCCCCAGCATTTT. Translating it yields CAWKTGGANQPQHF.